Shown below are 9 T cell receptor beta chains from a single sample sequenced in a study of CD8+ T cells in alopecia areata. Noted treatment: oral pan-JAK inhibitor, 5-10 mg twice daily. Extracted RNA was reverse transcribed into cDNA, the sequencing template. The protocol was immunoSEQ multiplex PCR, while the TCRdb copy is restricted to in-frame clones and leaves out a portion. Of about 190,000 clones in the sample, 45% to 75% were seen once. The material was CD4+ T cells sorted from blood, obtained at week 4, from a patient treated with tofacitinib. These receptors came from a human donor with alopecia areata.

CDR3 region: CASSYPGTGDGYTF. CDR3 coding DNA: TGTGCCAGCAGTTACCCCGGGACAGGGGATGGCTACACCTTC. V and J are TRBV6-6 and TRBJ1-2; 10 nucleotides match TRBD1. Germline trimming cut 2 bases from V and 6 bases from J; bases unmatched to any gene: 3. The CDR3 runs to 14 residues. CDR1 and CDR2 (germline): MNHNY, SVGAGI (reference sequence).

The genes are TRBV29-1 and TRBJ2-7, with TRBD2 matching 13 bases. The germline CDR1 and CDR2 sequences are SQVTM and ANQGSEA. V was pared by 7 bases and J by 2 bases, with 5 bases of the junction left unmatched. CDR3 size: 14 residues. Written as DNA, the CDR3 is TGCAGCGCCGGGGGACTAGCGGGGACCTACGAGCAGTACTTC. As protein: CSAGGLAGTYEQYF.

The chain carries TRBV30 and TRBJ1-5, with D unresolved. This CDR3 contains 15 residues. V was shortened by 1 base and J by 3 bases, with 13 bases between the two germline ends. Per germline, CDR1 GTSNPN and CDR2 SVGIG (reference sequence). DNA for the CDR3: TGTGCCTGGAGTGGTAGAGGGAGGGACAATCAGCCCCAGCATTTT. This encodes CAWSGRGRDNQPQHF.

The J gene is TRBJ1-1, the V gene TRBV28; D is possibly TRBD1 (6 bases). This CDR3 comprises 12 residues. The V end was cut by 5 bases, the J end by 8 bases, with 12 bases between. CDR1 MDHEN and CDR2 SYDVKM come from the germline V gene. This chain's CDR3 is CASSRHREEAFF. The CDR3 DNA reads as TGTGCCAGCAGTAGACACAGGGAGGAAGCTTTCTTT.

This clone appeared a few times. The V and J genes are TRBV23-1 and TRBJ1-1; TRBD1 matches at 12 bases. TRBV23-1 is assigned to the ORF class and has an uncertain function. V lost 6 bases and J lost 3; bases outside the gene matches: 17. CDR3 length: 19 amino acids. This CDR3 is CASSHNRGQGARKDTEAFF. The CDR3 DNA is TGCGCCAGCAGCCACAACAGGGGACAGGGGGCGCGGAAGGACACTGAAGCTTTCTTT.

This clone turned up a few times. The V gene is TRBV5-4, the J gene TRBJ2-2; a weak D match, TRBD1 (6 bases). The CDR3 spans 17 residues. Germline CDR1 is SGHNT and CDR2 is YYREEE (reference sequence). V was shortened by 4 bases and J by 6 bases, with 22 bases between the two germline ends. The CDR3 loop is CASSGDTGSRGSGELFF. CDR3 nucleotide sequence: TGTGCCAGCAGCGGAGATACAGGGTCAAGAGGTTCCGGGGAGCTGTTTTTT. The full variable domain, its missing parts supplied by reference TRBV5-4 and TRBJ2-2, is ETGVTQSPTHLIKTRGQQVTLRCSSQSGHNTVSWYQQALGQGPQFIFQYYREEENGRGNFPPRFSGLQFPNYSSELNVNALELDDSALYLCASSGDTGSRGSGELFFGEGSRLTVL.

The chain uses TRBV30 and TRBJ1-4; D perhaps matches TRBD1 (6 bases). Germline-derived CDR1 and CDR2 are GTSNPN and SVGIG (reference sequence). The CDR3 has 15 residues. V dropped 2 bases and J dropped 7 bases, with 17 bases sitting between them. CDR3 coding DNA: TGTGCCTGGAGTCCGCAGGGGCCAACGACTGAAAAACTGTTTTTT. Its translation: CAWSPQGPTTEKLFF.

The chain has TRBV30 and TRBJ2-6, with D unresolved. The CDR3 runs 15 residues. Trimming took off 5 bases at V and 0 bases at J, with 11 bases between the two ends. Germline V gene sequence: CDR1 GTSNPN, CDR2 SVGIG (reference sequence). CDR3 DNA sequence: TGTGCCTGGGACACCTCGAACTCTGGGGCCAACGTCCTGACTTTC. Its translation is CAWDTSNSGANVLTF.

V gene TRBV29-1 combines with J gene TRBJ2-1, with TRBD2 matching 8 bases. Germline CDR1 and CDR2: SQVTM and ANQGSEA. This CDR3 is 13 amino acids long. V trimming: 4 bases; J trimming: 5 bases; junction bases outside the gene matches: 4. CDR3 bases: TGCAGCGTTGGACTAGCGCAGAACAATGAGCAGTTCTTC. Encoded protein: CSVGLAQNNEQFF.